The T cell receptor (beta chain) under discussion was sequenced for a study of blood T cell repertoires in COVID-19. Method: immunoSEQ multiplex PCR; TCRdb's copy keeps in-frame clones and lacks some. The top ten hold 7.2% of the sample, which has 30,000 to 45,000 clones, roughly 86% seen once. The receptor comes from a human donor in a cohort sampled during active COVID-19. The sample comprised peripheral blood.

Here the CDR3 DNA reads TGTGCCAGTGCAGGAGACAGGGACAACGAGCAGTACTTC. It specifies CASAGDRDNEQYF. This rearrangement joins TRBV7-3 to TRBJ2-7; 7 nucleotides line up with TRBD1. CDR1 is SGHTA, CDR2 FQGTGA, per germline. The V segment lost 9 bases and the J segment 5 bases; nucleotides outside the gene matches: 10. This CDR3 spans 13 amino acids.